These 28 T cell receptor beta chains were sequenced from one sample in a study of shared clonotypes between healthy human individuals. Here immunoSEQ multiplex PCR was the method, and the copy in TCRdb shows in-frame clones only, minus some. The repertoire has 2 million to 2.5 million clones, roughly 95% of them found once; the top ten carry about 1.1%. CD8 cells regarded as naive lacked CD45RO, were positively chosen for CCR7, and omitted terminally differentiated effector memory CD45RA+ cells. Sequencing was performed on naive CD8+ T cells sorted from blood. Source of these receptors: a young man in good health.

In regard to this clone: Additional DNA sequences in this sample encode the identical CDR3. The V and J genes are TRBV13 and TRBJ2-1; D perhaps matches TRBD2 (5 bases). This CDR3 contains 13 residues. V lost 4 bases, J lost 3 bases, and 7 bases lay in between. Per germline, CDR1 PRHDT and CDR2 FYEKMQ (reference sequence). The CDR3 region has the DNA TGTGCCAGCAGCTCCGGGGACTACAATGAGCAGTTCTTC. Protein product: CASSSGDYNEQFF.

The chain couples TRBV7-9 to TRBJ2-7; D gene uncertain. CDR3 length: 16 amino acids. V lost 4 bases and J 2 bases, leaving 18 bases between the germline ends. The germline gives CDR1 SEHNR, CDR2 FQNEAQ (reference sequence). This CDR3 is CASSSTIRRNTYEQYF. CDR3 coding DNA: TGTGCCAGCAGCTCAACCATTAGGCGCAATACCTACGAGCAGTACTTC.

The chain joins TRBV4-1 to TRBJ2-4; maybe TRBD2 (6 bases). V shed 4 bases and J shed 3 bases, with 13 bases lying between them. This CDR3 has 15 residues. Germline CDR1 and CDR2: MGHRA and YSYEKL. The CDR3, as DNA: TGCGCCAGCAGCCCAATTGGGGGAGGCAAAAACATTCAGTACTTC. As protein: CASSPIGGGKNIQYF.

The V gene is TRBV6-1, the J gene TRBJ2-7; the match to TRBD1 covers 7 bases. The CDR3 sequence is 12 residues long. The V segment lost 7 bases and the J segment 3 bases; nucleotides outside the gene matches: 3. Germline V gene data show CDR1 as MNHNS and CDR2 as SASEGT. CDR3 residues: CASTGTVYEQYF. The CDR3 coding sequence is TGTGCCAGCACCGGGACAGTCTACGAGCAGTACTTC.

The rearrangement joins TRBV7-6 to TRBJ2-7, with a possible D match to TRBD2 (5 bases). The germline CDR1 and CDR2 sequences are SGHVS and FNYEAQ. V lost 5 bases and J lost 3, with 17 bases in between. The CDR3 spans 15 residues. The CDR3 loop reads CASSPPGRRGYEQYF. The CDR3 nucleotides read TGTGCCAGCAGCCCCCCAGGCCGACGGGGCTACGAGCAGTACTTC. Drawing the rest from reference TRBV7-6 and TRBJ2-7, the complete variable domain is GAGVSQSPRYKVTKRGQDVALRCDPISGHVSLYWYRQALGQGPEFLTYFNYEAQQDKSGLPNDRFSAERPEGSISTLTIQRTEQRDSAMYRCASSPPGRRGYEQYFGPGTRLTVT.

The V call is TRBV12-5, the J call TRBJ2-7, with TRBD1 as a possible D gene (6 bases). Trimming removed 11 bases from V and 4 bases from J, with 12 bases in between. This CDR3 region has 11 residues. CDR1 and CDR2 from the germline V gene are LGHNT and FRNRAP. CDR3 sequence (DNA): TGTGCTCATTGGACAGATTACGAGCAGTACTTC. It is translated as CAHWTDYEQYF.

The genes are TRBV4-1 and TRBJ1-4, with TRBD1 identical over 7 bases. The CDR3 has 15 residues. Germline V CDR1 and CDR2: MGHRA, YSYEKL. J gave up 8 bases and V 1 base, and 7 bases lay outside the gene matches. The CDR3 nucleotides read TGCGCCAGCAGCCAAGCCTTGACAGGGTACGAAAAACTGTTTTTT. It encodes CASSQALTGYEKLFF.

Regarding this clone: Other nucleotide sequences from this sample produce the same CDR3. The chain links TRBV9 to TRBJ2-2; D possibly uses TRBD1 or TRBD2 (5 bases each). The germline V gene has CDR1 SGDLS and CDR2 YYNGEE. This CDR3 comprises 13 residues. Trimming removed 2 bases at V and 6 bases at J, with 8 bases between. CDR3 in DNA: TGTGCCAGCAGCGTTGGGGGTCCCGGGGAGCTGTTTTTT. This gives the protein CASSVGGPGELFF.

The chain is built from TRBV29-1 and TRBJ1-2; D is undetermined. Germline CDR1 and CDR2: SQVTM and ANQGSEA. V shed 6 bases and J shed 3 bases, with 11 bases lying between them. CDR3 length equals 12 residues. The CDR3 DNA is TGCAGCGTGATAACCAAACACTATGGCTACACCTTC. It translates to CSVITKHYGYTF. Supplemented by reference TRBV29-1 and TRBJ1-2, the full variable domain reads SAVISQKPSRDICQRGTSLTIQCQVDSQVTMMFWYRQQPGQSLTLIATANQGSEATYESGFVIDKFPISRPNLTFSTLTVSNMSPEDSSIYLCSVITKHYGYTFGSGTRLTVV.

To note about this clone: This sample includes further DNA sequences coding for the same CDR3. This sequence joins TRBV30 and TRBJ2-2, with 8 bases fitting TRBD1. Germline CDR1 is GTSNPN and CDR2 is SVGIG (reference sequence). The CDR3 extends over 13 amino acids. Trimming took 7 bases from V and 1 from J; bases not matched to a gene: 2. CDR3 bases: TGTGCCTCGGACAGGGAGAACACCGGGGAGCTGTTTTTT. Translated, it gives CASDRENTGELFF.

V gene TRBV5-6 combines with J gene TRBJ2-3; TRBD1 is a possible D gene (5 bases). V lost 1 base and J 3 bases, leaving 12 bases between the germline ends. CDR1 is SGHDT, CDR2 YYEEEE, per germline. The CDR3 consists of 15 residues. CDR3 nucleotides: TGTGCCAGCAGCTTGTTCCAGGGTTCGACAGATACGCAGTATTTT. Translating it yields CASSLFQGSTDTQYF.

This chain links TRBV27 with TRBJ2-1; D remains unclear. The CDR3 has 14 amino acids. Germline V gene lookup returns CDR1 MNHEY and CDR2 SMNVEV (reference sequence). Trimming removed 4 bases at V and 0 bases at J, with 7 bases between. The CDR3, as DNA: TGTGCCAGCAGTTCGACCGCCTCCTACAATGAGCAGTTCTTC. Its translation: CASSSTASYNEQFF.

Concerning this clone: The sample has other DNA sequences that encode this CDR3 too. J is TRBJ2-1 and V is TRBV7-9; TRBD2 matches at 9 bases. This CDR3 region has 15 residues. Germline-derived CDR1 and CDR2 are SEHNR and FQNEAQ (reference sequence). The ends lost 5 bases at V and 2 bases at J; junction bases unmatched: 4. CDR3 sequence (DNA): TGTGCCAGCAGCGATCCTAGCGGGACCTACAATGAGCAGTTCTTC. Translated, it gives CASSDPSGTYNEQFF.

The CDR3: CASSYRDTRGEQYF. The CDR3 region has the DNA TGCGCCAGCAGTTACCGGGACACCCGAGGGGAGCAGTACTTC. V is TRBV5-1 and J is TRBJ2-7; weak D call: TRBD1 (6 bases). The CDR3 spans 14 residues. From germline, CDR1 is SGHRS and CDR2 YFSETQ. Trimming took off 5 bases at V and 7 bases at J, with 19 bases between the two ends.

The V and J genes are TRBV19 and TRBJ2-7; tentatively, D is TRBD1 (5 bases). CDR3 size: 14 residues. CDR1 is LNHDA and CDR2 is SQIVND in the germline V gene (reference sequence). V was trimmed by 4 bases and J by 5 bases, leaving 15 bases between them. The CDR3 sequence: CASSTSRGSNEQYF. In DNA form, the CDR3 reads TGTGCCAGTAGTACCTCTAGGGGTAGCAACGAGCAGTACTTC.

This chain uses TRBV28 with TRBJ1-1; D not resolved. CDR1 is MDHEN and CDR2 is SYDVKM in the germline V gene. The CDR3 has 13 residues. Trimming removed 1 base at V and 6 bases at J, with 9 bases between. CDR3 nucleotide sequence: TGTGCCAGCAGTTTATTGGCAGCCCCTGAAGCTTTCTTT. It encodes CASSLLAAPEAFF. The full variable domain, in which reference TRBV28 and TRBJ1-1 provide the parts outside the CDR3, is DVKVTQSSRYLVKRTGEKVFLECVQDMDHENMFWYRQDPGLGLRLIYFSYDVKMKEKGDIPEGYSVSREKKERFSLILESASTNQTSMYLCASSLLAAPEAFFGQGTRLTVV.

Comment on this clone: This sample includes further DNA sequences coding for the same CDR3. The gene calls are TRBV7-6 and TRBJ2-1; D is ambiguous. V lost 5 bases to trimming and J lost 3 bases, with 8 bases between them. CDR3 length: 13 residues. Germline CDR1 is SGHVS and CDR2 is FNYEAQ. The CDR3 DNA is TGTGCCAGCAGCCCTACTGACTACAATGAGCAGTTCTTC. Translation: CASSPTDYNEQFF.

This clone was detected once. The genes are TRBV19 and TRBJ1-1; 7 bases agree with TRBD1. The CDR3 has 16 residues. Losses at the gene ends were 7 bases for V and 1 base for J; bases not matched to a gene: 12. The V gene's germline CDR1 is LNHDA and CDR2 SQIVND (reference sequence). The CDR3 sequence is CASNPRQGPRNTEAFF. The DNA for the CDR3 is TGTGCCAGTAACCCACGACAGGGTCCCCGGAACACTGAAGCTTTCTTT.

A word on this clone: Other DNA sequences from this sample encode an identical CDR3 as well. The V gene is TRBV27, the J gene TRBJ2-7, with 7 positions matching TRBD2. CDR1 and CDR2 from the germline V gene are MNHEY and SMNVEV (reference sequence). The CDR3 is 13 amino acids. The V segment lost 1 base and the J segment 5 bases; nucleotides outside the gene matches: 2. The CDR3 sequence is CASSLLGGNEQYF. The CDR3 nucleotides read TGTGCCAGCAGTTTATTGGGAGGGAACGAGCAGTACTTC.

The CDR3 protein is CASRIAGGPNGELFF. In DNA form, the CDR3 reads TGTGCCAGCAGGATAGCGGGGGGGCCTAACGGGGAGCTGTTTTTT. The chain couples TRBV27 to TRBJ2-2; TRBD2 matches at 11 bases. The J segment lost 7 bases and the V segment lost 6 bases, leaving 7 bases of the junction unmatched. Germline CDR1 MNHEY, CDR2 SMNVEV (reference sequence). The CDR3 has 15 amino acids.

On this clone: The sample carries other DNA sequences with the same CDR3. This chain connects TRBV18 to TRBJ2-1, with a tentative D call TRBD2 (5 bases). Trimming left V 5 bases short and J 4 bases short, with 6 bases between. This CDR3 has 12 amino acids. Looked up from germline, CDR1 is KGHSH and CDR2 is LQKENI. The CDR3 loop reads CASSEGYNEQFF. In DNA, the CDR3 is TGTGCCAGCTCAGAGGGATACAATGAGCAGTTCTTC. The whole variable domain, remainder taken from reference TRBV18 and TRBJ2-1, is NAGVMQNPRHLVRRRGQEARLRCSPMKGHSHVYWYRQLPEEGLKFMVYLQKENIIDESGMPKERFSAEFPKEGPSILRIQQVVRGDSAAYFCASSEGYNEQFFGPGTRLTVL.

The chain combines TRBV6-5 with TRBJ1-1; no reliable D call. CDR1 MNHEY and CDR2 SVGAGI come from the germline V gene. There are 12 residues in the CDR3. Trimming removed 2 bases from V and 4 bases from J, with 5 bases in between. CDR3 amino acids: CASSYGTTEAFF. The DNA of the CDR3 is TGTGCCAGCAGTTACGGTACCACTGAAGCTTTCTTT.

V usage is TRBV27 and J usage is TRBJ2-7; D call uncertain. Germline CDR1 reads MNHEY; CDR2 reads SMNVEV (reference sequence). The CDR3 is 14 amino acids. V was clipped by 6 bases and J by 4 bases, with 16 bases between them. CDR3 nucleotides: TGTGCCAGCAGCCCAGACGGGCTAACTTACGAGCAGTACTTC. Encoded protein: CASSPDGLTYEQYF.

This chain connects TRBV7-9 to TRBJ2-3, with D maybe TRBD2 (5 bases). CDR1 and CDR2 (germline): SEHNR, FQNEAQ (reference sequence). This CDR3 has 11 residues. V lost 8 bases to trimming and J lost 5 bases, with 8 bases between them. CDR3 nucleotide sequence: TGTGCCAGCTATGAGGGAGATACGCAGTATTTT. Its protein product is CASYEGDTQYF.

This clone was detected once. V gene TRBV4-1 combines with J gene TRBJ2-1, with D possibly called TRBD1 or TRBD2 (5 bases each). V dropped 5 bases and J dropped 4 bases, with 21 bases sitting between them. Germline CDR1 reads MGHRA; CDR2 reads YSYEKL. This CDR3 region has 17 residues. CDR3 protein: CASSDRSGTPLYNEQFF. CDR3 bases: TGCGCCAGCAGCGACCGTTCCGGGACGCCTCTATACAATGAGCAGTTCTTC.

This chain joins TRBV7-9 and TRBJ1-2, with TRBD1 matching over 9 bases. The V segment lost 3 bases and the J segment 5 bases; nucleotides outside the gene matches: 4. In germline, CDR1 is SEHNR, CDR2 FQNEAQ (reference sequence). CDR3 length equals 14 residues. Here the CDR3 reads CASSFTGTGYGYTF. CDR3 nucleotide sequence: TGTGCCAGCAGCTTCACCGGGACAGGGTATGGCTACACCTTC.

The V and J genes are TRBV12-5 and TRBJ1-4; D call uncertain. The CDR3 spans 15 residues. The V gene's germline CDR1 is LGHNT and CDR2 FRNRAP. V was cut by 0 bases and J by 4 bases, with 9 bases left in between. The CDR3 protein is CASGLVPGNNEKLFF. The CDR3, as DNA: TGTGCTAGTGGTTTGGTACCTGGGAATAATGAAAAACTGTTTTTT.

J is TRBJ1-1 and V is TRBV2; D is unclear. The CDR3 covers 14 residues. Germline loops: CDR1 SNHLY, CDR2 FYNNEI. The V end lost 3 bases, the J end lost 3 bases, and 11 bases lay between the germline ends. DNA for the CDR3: TGTGCCAGCAGTGATCGTCAGTCGGACACTGAAGCTTTCTTT. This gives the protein CASSDRQSDTEAFF. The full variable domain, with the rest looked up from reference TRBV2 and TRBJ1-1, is EPEVTQTPSHQVTQMGQEVILRCVPISNHLYFYWYRQILGQKVEFLVSFYNNEISEKSEIFDDQFSVERPDGSNFTLKIRSTKLEDSAMYFCASSDRQSDTEAFFGQGTRLTVV.